The clone carrying this T cell receptor beta chain appeared a few times. Germline lookup yields CDR1 SGHTA and CDR2 FQGNSA. V lost 6 bases and J lost 9, with 15 bases in between. This CDR3 is 13 amino acids long. These data originate in a study of T cells after yellow fever vaccination. TCRdb redid the calling of the 5' RACE reads with MiXCR, one entry per CDR3 protein. The data show hundreds of thousands of distinct CDR3 sequences, approximately 13% seen once. The gene calls are TRBV7-2 and TRBJ2-1; no firm D call. The clonotype originates from a young man who received the YFV17D yellow fever vaccine. The material was PBMCs, obtained on the day of the yellow fever booster vaccination. CDR3 sequence (DNA): TGTGCCAGCAGTTCACTCATTTTTGGTGAGCAGTTCTTC. Translating gives CASSSLIFGEQFF.